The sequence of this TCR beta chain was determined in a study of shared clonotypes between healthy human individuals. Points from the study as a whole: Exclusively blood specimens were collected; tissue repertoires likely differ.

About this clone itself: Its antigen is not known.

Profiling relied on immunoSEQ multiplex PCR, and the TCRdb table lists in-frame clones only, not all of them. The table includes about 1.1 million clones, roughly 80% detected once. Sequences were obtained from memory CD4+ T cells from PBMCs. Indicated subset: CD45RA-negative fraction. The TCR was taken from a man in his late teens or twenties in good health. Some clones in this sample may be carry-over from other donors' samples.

CDR3 DNA sequence: TGTGCCAGCAGCTTGAGGGCAGGGGTCGAAAAACTGTTTTTT. This encodes CASSLRAGVEKLFF. The gene calls are TRBV5-5 and TRBJ1-4, with D possibly TRBD1 on 6 matching bases. Germline loops: CDR1 SGHKS, CDR2 YYEKEE (reference sequence). Trimming left V 1 base short and J 8 bases short, with 12 bases between. The CDR3 covers 14 residues.